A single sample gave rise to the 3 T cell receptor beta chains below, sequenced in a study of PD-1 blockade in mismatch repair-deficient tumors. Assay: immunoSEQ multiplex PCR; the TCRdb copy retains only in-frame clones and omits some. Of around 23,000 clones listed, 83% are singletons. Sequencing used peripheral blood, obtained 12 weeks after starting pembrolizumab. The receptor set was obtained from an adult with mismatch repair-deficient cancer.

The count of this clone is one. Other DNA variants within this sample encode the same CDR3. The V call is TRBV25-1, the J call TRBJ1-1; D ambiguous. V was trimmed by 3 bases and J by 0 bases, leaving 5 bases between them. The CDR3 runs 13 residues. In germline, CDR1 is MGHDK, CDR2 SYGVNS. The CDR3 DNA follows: TGTGCCAGCAGTGAGTTCTTGAACACTGAAGCTTTCTTT. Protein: CASSEFLNTEAFF.

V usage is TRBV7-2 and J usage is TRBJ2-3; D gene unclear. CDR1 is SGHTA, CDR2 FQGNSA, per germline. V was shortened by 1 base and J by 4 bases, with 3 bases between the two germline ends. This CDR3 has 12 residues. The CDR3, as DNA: TGTGCCAGCAGCTTAGGGGCAGATACGCAGTATTTT. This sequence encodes CASSLGADTQYF.

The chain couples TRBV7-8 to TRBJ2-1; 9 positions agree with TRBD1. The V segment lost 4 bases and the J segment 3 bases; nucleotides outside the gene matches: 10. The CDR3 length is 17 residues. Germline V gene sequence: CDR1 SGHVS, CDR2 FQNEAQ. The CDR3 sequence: CASSSLPGQGVYNEQFF. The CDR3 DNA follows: TGTGCCAGCAGCTCACTTCCGGGACAGGGAGTCTACAATGAGCAGTTCTTC.